This TCR beta chain stems from a study of T cell responses to AZD1222 COVID-19 vaccine. Trimming shortened V by 2 bases and J by 9 bases, and 20 bases separated the two germline ends. This CDR3 region has 16 residues. Germline values: CDR1 SGHNT, CDR2 YENEEA. Study-wide results and limits: In all cases, repertoires were sampled only after the peak T cell response.

Only in-frame clones appear in the TCRdb table, and some are missing; sequencing was by immunoSEQ multiplex PCR. Among roughly 180,000 clones listed, 85% to 95% were seen once. A note on this clone: Its target is not known.

This sequence joins TRBV11-3 and TRBJ2-1; a possible D gene is TRBD2 (7 bases). The receptor was derived from an adult who received the MenACWY meningococcal vaccine as a control. The sequenced sample was peripheral blood, obtained 28 days after the second dose of the MenACWY control vaccine. This CDR3 is CASSLKSWGGIGEQFF. Here the CDR3 DNA reads TGTGCCAGCAGCTTAAAGTCGTGGGGGGGCATTGGTGAGCAGTTCTTC.